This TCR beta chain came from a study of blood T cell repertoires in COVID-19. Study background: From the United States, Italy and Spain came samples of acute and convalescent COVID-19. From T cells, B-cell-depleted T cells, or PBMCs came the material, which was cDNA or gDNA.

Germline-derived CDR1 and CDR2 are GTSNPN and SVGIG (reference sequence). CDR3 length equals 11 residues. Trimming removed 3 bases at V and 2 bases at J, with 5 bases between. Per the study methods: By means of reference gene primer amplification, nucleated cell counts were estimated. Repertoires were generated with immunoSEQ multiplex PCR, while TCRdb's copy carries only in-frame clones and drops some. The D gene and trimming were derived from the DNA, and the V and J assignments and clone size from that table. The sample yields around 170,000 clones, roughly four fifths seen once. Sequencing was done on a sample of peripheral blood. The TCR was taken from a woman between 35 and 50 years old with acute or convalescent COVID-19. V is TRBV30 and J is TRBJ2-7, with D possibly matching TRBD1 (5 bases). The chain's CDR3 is CAWRDTYEQYF. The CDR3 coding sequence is TGTGCCTGGAGGGACACCTACGAGCAGTACTTC.